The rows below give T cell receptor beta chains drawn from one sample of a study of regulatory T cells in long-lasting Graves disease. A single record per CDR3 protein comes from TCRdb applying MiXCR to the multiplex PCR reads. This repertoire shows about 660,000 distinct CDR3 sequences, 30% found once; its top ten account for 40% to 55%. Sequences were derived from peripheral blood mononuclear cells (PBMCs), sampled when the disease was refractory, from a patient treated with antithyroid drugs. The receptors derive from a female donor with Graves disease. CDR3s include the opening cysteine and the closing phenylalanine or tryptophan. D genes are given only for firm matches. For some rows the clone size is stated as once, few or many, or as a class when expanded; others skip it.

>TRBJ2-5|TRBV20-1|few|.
CSAIGGRRETQYF
TGCAGTGCGATAGGGGGTCGGCGGGAGACCCAGTACTTC
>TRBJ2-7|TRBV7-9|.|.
CATLEDDGYEQYF
TGTGCCACCCTGGAGGACGACGGCTACGAGCAGTACTTC
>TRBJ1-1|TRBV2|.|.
CASNNGVDGEAFF
TGTGCCAGCAACAATGGAGTGGACGGGGAAGCTTTCTTT
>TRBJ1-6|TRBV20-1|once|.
CSARQGPLAPPHF
TGCAGTGCTAGGCAGGGCCCCTTGGCACCCCCCCACTTT
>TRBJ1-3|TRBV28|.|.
CASSSRDISGNTIYF
TGTGCCAGCAGTTCGAGGGACATCTCTGGAAACACCATATATTTT
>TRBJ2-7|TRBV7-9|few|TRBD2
CASSLAVGAGGYYEQYF
TGTGCCAGCAGCTTAGCGGTCGGAGCGGGAGGGTACTACGAGCAGTACTTC
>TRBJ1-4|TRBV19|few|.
CASSNGSPNEKLFF
TGTGCCAGTAGTAACGGGTCGCCTAATGAAAAACTGTTTTTT
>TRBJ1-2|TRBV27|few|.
CASSQQVNYGYTF
TGTGCCAGCAGTCAACAGGTGAACTATGGCTACACCTTC
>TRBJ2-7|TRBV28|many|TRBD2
CASSPAGGEQYF
TGTGCCAGCAGTCCCGCGGGGGGCGAGCAGTACTTC
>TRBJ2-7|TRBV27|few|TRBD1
CASSRAGQGMKYEQYF
TGTGCCAGCAGTAGAGCCGGACAGGGAATGAAGTACGAGCAGTACTTC